The entry that follows covers one TCR beta chain sequence. This clone was recorded only once. The antigen this receptor binds is unknown. No base quality information exists; no much larger clone differs at one position. This entry belongs to a study of lymphopenia after photon versus proton radiotherapy (dated by TCRdb to 2018 to 2020). Context from the whole study: In patients with gastrointestinal tumors who developed high-grade lymphopenia, the study compared the immunological effects of photon radiation therapy with those of proton radiation therapy. The cohort included some 20 patients with gastrointestinal tumors who developed lymphopenia after receiving either photon or proton therapy. The study aimed to characterize how the two radiation modalities differ in their impact on the immune system.

Per the germline V gene, KGHSH is the CDR1 and LQKENI is the CDR2. The CDR3 sequence holds 13 residues, the cysteine and phenylalanine included. The CDR3 DNA has 39 bases and is translated from base 1. The junction shows trimming of 5 bases on V and 5 bases on J, and the gene matches do not reach 2 bases of it. Overall study outcomes, separate from this receptor: Once the lymphocyte count had reached its nadir, the repertoires of photon-treated patients showed oligoclonal expansion, particularly of CD8+ Temra cells, and this expansion drove the decline in diversity. During treatment, patients who received photon therapy lost naive T cells and TCR diversity and gained effector/memory populations, whereas patients who received proton therapy remained relatively stable. The survival association was assessed only in patients who died, and the authors presented better survival with proton therapy as a possibility rather than a demonstrated result. Across the cohort, a larger post-nadir drop in TCR diversity was inversely correlated with overall survival time among patients who died.

To prepare the library, the immunoSEQ multiplex PCR assay was applied. Alongside multiparametric flow cytometry, deep sequencing of rearranged TCR beta loci was used to profile the T cell repertoires. TCRdb re-hosts the immuneACCESS table, in-frame sequences only. Its copies lack some clones; in the studies checked, an unresolved V gene accounts for under half of them, and the cause for the rest is not known. This sample gives 150,000 to 200,000 clones in total; about 85% of them show up just once. Jointly, the top ten make up about 4.7% of the sample. This sample comprised peripheral blood, obtained from a patient treated with photon-based radiotherapy. The receptor was derived from a man aged 50-59 years with gastric cancer. The rearranged segments are TRBV18 and TRBJ2-7, with 11 bases in between that match TRBD1. The CDR3 reads as follows: CASSGTGGNEQYF. The DNA sequence is TGTGCCAGCTCAGGGACAGGGGGAAACGAGCAGTACTTC. The full variable domain, completed from the reference TRBV18 and TRBJ2-7 proteins outside the CDR3, reads NAGVMQNPRHLVRRRGQEARLRCSPMKGHSHVYWYRQLPEEGLKFMVYLQKENIIDESGMPKERFSAEFPKEGPSILRIQQVVRGDSAAYFCASSGTGGNEQYFGPGTRLTVT.